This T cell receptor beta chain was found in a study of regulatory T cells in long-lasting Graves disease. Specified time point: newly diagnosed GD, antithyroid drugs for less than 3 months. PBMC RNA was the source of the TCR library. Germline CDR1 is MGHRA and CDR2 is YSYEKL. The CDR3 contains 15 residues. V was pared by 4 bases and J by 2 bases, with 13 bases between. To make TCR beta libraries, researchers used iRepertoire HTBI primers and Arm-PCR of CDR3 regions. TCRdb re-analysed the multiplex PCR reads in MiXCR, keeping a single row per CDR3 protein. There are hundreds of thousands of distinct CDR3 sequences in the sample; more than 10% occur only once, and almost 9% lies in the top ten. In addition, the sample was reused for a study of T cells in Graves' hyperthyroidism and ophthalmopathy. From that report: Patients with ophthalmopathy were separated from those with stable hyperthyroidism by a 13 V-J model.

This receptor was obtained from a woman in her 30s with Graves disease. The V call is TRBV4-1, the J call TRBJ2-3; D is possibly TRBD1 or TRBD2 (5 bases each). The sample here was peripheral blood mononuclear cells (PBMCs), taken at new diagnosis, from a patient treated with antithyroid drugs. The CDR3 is CASSPAWDATDTQYF. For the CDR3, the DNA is TGCGCCAGCAGCCCGGCGTGGGACGCCACAGATACGCAGTATTTT.